This T cell receptor beta chain originates from a study of shared clonotypes between healthy human individuals. Study context: Participating donors consisted of two women and a few men aged 18 to 49.

Every subset's genomic DNA went evenly onto several immunoSEQ plates. Sequencing was performed with immunoSEQ multiplex PCR; in TCRdb, only in-frame clones are kept and a portion is missing. The table has 900,000 to 1,200,000 clones, approximately 80% seen once. With respect to this clone: This clone may be a read error of a much larger clone one base away. The same CDR3 also results from other DNA sequences found in this sample.

The TCR originated in a man aged 18-30 years in good health. Some clones in this sample may be carry-over from other donors' samples. The sequenced sample consisted of memory CD4+ T cells from PBMCs. Subset here: CD45RA-negative fraction.

The CDR3 DNA follows: TGTGCCATAGGGGGGCAGTTTCCTTACGAGCAGTACTTC. It translates to CAIGGQFPYEQYF. The chain carries TRBV28 and TRBJ2-7; D possibly uses TRBD1 or TRBD2 (6 bases each). V was cut by 10 bases and J by 4 bases, with 17 bases left in between. Germline CDR1 is MDHEN and CDR2 is SYDVKM. The CDR3 spans 13 residues.